A selection of T cell receptor beta chains follows, all from one sample in a study of graft-versus-host responses after intestinal transplantation. Generated by immunoSEQ multiplex PCR, the TCRdb table keeps only in-frame clones and is missing some. The sample lists tens of thousands of clones; around 94% were seen once. The input for sequencing was PBMCs, taken 16 days after intestinal transplant. These receptors all come from a human patient who received an intestinal transplant, so some T cells may come from the graft donor. Each CDR3 is given with its conserved first and last residue. D genes are given only for firm matches. Clone size is given for some rows only: seen once, a few or many times, or a class if the clone is expanded.

CDR3aa	CDR3nt	j_gene	d_gene	abundance	v_gene
CASSLRERIDTQYF	TGTGCCAGCAGTTTACGGGAGAGAATAGATACGCAGTATTTT	TRBJ2-3	NA	NA	TRBV27
CASSSIAGRTDTQYF	TGTGCCAGCAGCTCCATAGCGGGCCGCACAGATACGCAGTATTTT	TRBJ2-3	TRBD2	NA	TRBV7-3
CAWSVRGIPGGTQYF	TGTGCCTGGAGTGTACGCGGGATACCAGGTGGGACCCAGTACTTC	TRBJ2-5	NA	once	TRBV30
CASSLVGRAISYEQYF	TGTGCCAGCAGCTTAGTAGGCCGGGCTATCTCCTACGAGCAGTACTTC	TRBJ2-7	NA	once	TRBV7-9
CASRPSLDNEQFF	TGTGCCAGCAGGCCTAGTCTCGACAATGAGCAGTTCTTC	TRBJ2-1	NA	NA	TRBV4-2
CASSLGGGAGGAGNTIYF	TGTGCCAGCAGCTTAGGGGGGGGTGCGGGCGGAGCTGGAAACACCATATATTTT	TRBJ1-3	NA	NA	TRBV7-8
CASSLSRWEAFF	TGTGCCAGCAGTTTATCGCGATGGGAAGCTTTCTTT	TRBJ1-1	NA	NA	TRBV28
CAISESGQAGETQYF	TGTGCCATCAGTGAGTCGGGACAGGCTGGGGAGACCCAGTACTTC	TRBJ2-5	TRBD1	NA	TRBV10-3
CASSLSNSGELFF	TGTGCCAGCAGCTTATCGAACTCCGGGGAGCTGTTTTTT	TRBJ2-2	NA	NA	TRBV7-8
CASSFRARVAFF	TGTGCCAGCAGCTTCCGGGCCAGGGTGGCTTTCTTT	TRBJ1-1	NA	NA	TRBV5-8
CSVGPRDILGDSNQPQHF	TGCAGCGTTGGGCCCCGGGACATCCTAGGAGATAGCAATCAGCCCCAGCATTTT	TRBJ1-5	NA	NA	TRBV29-1
CASSPNKRLLHEQFF	TGTGCCAGCAGCCCCAATAAGCGGCTCCTTCATGAGCAGTTCTTC	TRBJ2-1	NA	NA	TRBV6-4
CASSLGPSNEQYF	TGTGCCAGCAGCTTGGGGCCTTCCAACGAGCAGTACTTC	TRBJ2-7	NA	NA	TRBV5-6
CASSPISAEYYEQYF	TGTGCCAGCAGTCCCATCTCAGCGGAGTACTACGAGCAGTACTTC	TRBJ2-7	NA	NA	TRBV27
CASSYSINEQFF	TGTGCCAGCAGTTACTCGATCAATGAGCAGTTCTTC	TRBJ2-1	NA	once	TRBV6-5
CASSSGTAATNEKLFF	TGTGCCAGCAGCTCCGGGACCGCGGCGACTAATGAAAAACTGTTTTTT	TRBJ1-4	NA	NA	TRBV5-4
CASSLGQGAGGYTF	TGCGCCAGCAGCCTCGGACAGGGGGCGGGCGGCTACACCTTC	TRBJ1-2	TRBD1	NA	TRBV5-1
CSAPVYNEQFF	TGCAGTGCTCCCGTCTACAATGAGCAGTTCTTC	TRBJ2-1	NA	NA	TRBV20-1
CASSLISSYNSPLHF	TGTGCCAGCAGTTTAATTAGCTCCTATAATTCACCCCTCCACTTT	TRBJ1-6	NA	once	TRBV28
CASSLLILHWHHQPQHF	TGTGCCAGCAGTTTGTTGATACTACATTGGCATCATCAGCCCCAGCATTTT	TRBJ1-5	NA	NA	TRBV21-1
CASSDSRSWPQMNTEAFF	TGTGCCAGCAGCGACTCCAGGAGTTGGCCTCAAATGAACACTGAAGCTTTCTTT	TRBJ1-1	NA	NA	TRBV9
CASSMWGGNVYNEQFF	TGTGCCAGTAGTATGTGGGGCGGAAACGTCTACAATGAGCAGTTCTTC	TRBJ2-1	NA	NA	TRBV19
CASTQPGLAFGELFF	TGTGCCAGCACCCAACCGGGACTTGCCTTCGGGGAGCTGTTTTTT	TRBJ2-2	NA	once	TRBV6-1
CASTLSSSGSDTQYF	TGTGCCAGCACACTAAGTTCATCTGGGTCAGATACGCAGTATTTT	TRBJ2-3	NA	NA	TRBV7-9
CASSLRGGPRNTEAFF	TGTGCCAGCAGCTTGAGGGGGGGGCCAAGGAACACTGAAGCTTTCTTT	TRBJ1-1	NA	NA	TRBV5-4
CATYQEWTGSTDTQYF	TGTGCCACCTACCAAGAATGGACGGGATCCACAGATACGCAGTATTTT	TRBJ2-3	NA	NA	TRBV28
CASSQSNRGSNQPQHF	TGCGCCAGCAGTCAATCGAACCGGGGAAGCAATCAGCCCCAGCATTTT	TRBJ1-5	NA	NA	TRBV23-1
CASSPTGGADTQYF	TGTGCCAGCAGCCCTACAGGGGGCGCAGATACGCAGTATTTT	TRBJ2-3	TRBD1	NA	TRBV7-8
CASSPPWGQLNYEQYF	TGTGCCAGCAGTCCCCCCTGGGGACAGTTGAACTACGAGCAGTACTTC	TRBJ2-7	TRBD1	NA	TRBV28
CASRKAGEDYNYTF	TGTGCCAGCAGGAAGGCAGGGGAAGACTATAACTACACCTTC	TRBJ1-2	NA	NA	TRBV28
CASSSLAGVRQETQYF	TGTGCCAGCAGTTCGTTAGCGGGAGTTCGTCAAGAGACCCAGTACTTC	TRBJ2-5	TRBD2	NA	TRBV6-5
CAISDRQVLAGPGPYNEQFF	TGTGCCATCAGTGATCGACAGGTACTAGCGGGACCCGGGCCCTACAATGAGCAGTTCTTC	TRBJ2-1	TRBD2	NA	TRBV10-3